This TCR beta chain was retrieved from a study of T-cell memory formation after mild COVID-19. Background on the study: Clusters were largely donor specific.

For this clonotype: Its target is unknown.

V lost 2 bases and J lost 6, with 14 bases in between. Germline V lookup: CDR1 SEHNR, CDR2 FQNEAQ (reference sequence). CDR3 length equals 15 residues. Findings and limits, study-wide: Whether day 37 second-wave clones are SARS-CoV-2-specific was not confirmed.

MiXCR, applied by TCRdb to the 5' RACE reads, yields one record per CDR3 protein. The sample records 310,000 or so distinct CDR3 sequences, roughly 15% being singletons. This receptor was identified in a man younger than 35 who had mild COVID-19 (a few samples of this study predate the infection). Cell type and time point are not known. The sequenced sample was PBMCs or a T cell subset sorted from them (not recorded which). The chain carries TRBV7-9 and TRBJ2-1; weak D call: TRBD1 (5 bases). This CDR3 is CASSLTGIATNEQFF. The CDR3 coding sequence is TGTGCCAGCAGCTTAACAGGTATCGCTACCAATGAGCAGTTCTTC. Based on the CDR3 plus reference TRBV7-9 and TRBJ2-1, the full variable domain is DTGVSQNPRHKITKRGQNVTFRCDPISEHNRLYWYRQTLGQGPEFLTYFQNEAQLEKSRLLSDRFSAERPKGSFSTLEIQRTEQGDSAMYLCASSLTGIATNEQFFGPGTRLTVL.